Each of the 7 T cell receptor beta chains below was sequenced from the same sample in a study of CD4+ T cells in melanoma. The table came from immunoSEQ multiplex PCR; TCRdb's copy has only in-frame clones and leaves some out. Among roughly 18,000 clones listed, 83% were seen once. Material: cells from a culture (not recorded whether cultured in vitro). These receptors were taken from a human donor with melanoma.

The V gene is TRBV4-1, the J gene TRBJ2-6; D gene ambiguous. V dropped 1 base and J dropped 0 bases, with 16 bases sitting between them. Germline CDR1 reads MGHRA; CDR2 reads YSYEKL. CDR3 length equals 19 residues. The CDR3 DNA is TGCGCCAGCAGCCAAGTCCCCATTCCTCCCTTCTCTGGGGCCAACGTCCTGACTTTC. It translates to CASSQVPIPPFSGANVLTF.

This chain joins TRBV2 and TRBJ2-5; no reliable D call. Deletions cut 7 bases from V and 1 base from J, with 10 bases between. Germline-derived CDR1 and CDR2 are SNHLY and FYNNEI. The CDR3 is 13 amino acids. CDR3 sequence: CASMAQSQETQYF. The CDR3 DNA is TGTGCCAGCATGGCACAAAGCCAAGAGACCCAGTACTTC.

This chain joins TRBV6-1 and TRBJ1-1; D remains ambiguous. CDR3 length: 13 amino acids. Looked up from germline, CDR1 is MNHNS and CDR2 is SASEGT. Trimming took 5 bases from V and 3 from J, leaving 10 bases between them. In DNA, the CDR3 is TGTGCCAGCAGTCGCCAAGATTACACTGAAGCTTTCTTT. Its protein is CASSRQDYTEAFF.

J is TRBJ1-1 and V is TRBV12-5, with TRBD1 as a possible D gene (5 bases). The germline V and J ends were trimmed by 0 bases and 4 bases, with 12 bases remaining between them. Germline CDR1 LGHNT, CDR2 FRNRAP. This CDR3 has 15 amino acids. The CDR3 reads CASGLVLGGGTEAFF. CDR3 DNA sequence: TGTGCTAGTGGTTTGGTACTCGGGGGAGGCACTGAAGCTTTCTTT.

The CDR3 is CASSLGQGSIGWSGNIQYF. The CDR3 region has the DNA TGCGCCAGCAGCCTTGGACAGGGGAGTATCGGGTGGTCGGGTAACATTCAGTACTTC. The chain links TRBV5-1 to TRBJ2-4; the match to TRBD1 covers 9 bases. The CDR3 is made up of 19 amino acids. V lost 4 bases and J lost 7; bases outside the gene matches: 21. The germline gives CDR1 SGHRS, CDR2 YFSETQ.

This chain links TRBV2 with TRBJ1-5, with D unclear. The CDR3 totals 13 residues. Deletions cut 5 bases from V and 15 bases from J, with 20 bases between. Germline loops: CDR1 SNHLY, CDR2 FYNNEI. For the CDR3, the DNA is TGTGCCAGCAGTCCCCAGACGAGTACCAGAAGGCATTTT. It codes for CASSPQTSTRRHF.

This clone was found a few times. This chain uses TRBV6-6 with TRBJ2-3; 8 bases agree with TRBD2. The CDR3 runs 14 residues. V lost 2 bases, J lost 5 bases, and 3 bases stayed unmatched. Germline V CDR1 and CDR2: MNHNY, SVGAGI (reference sequence). CDR3 in amino acids: CASSYRGGGDTQYF. The CDR3 bases are TGTGCCAGCAGTTACCGGGGGGGCGGAGATACGCAGTATTTT.